This entry describes one T cell receptor beta chain. Its antigen remains unknown. The data stem from a study of blood T cells in healthy people across ages. Regarding the study as a whole: Measured against age, TCR beta diversity per million T cells decreased in a roughly linear manner. Investigators treated diversity estimates from one million T cells as underestimates. It was not possible, with unsorted PBMCs, to conclusively compare naive and antigen-experienced cells.

Germline values: CDR1 SGHTA, CDR2 FQGNSA. The CDR3 length is 14 residues. V shed 8 bases and J shed 4 bases, with 12 bases lying between them. With a J-beta primer mix and a sample-barcoded 5' primer, a second PCR ran 7 to 11 cycles. A 12-random-nucleotide template-switch adaptor tagged each cDNA molecule. TCRdb called the 5' RACE reads again in MiXCR, with one record for every CDR3 protein. The sample carries about 680,000 distinct CDR3 sequences, around 48% recorded once. The sequence came from a woman aged 60-70 years in good health. The chain uses TRBV7-2 and TRBJ1-6, with D possibly TRBD1 on 5 matching bases. The sequenced sample was blood. CDR3 protein: CASGKGAYNSPLHF. The CDR3 DNA sequence: TGTGCCAGCGGCAAAGGGGCATATAATTCACCCCTCCACTTT.